These 32 T cell receptor beta chains originate from one sample sequenced in a study of cytomegalovirus exposure and HLA in healthy donors. It was with 60 Vbeta and 13 Jbeta primers that the PCR ran. Clones were sequenced by immunoSEQ multiplex PCR, and TCRdb holds only the in-frame ones, with some missing. There are about 140,000 clones in the sample; about three quarters occur only once, and roughly 1.9% lies in the top ten. The specimen was PBMCs. These receptors all stem from a man aged 35 to 55 in good health and CMV-seronegative.

V usage is TRBV7-8 and J usage is TRBJ2-7, with D possibly being TRBD1 (6 bases). The CDR3 is 13 amino acids. The V end was cut by 5 bases, the J end by 0 bases, with 8 bases between. Germline V lookup: CDR1 SGHVS, CDR2 FQNEAQ. CDR3 in amino acids: CASSIRGSYEQYF. In DNA, the CDR3 is TGTGCCAGCAGCATCAGGGGCTCCTACGAGCAGTACTTC. The variable domain in full, with the rest retrieved from reference TRBV7-8 and TRBJ2-7, is GAGVSQSPRYKVAKRGQDVALRCDPISGHVSLFWYQQALGQGPEFLTYFQNEAQLDKSGLPSDRFFAERPEGSVSTLKIQRTQQEDSAVYLCASSIRGSYEQYFGPGTRLTVT.

The chain employs TRBV11-2 and TRBJ2-1, with D unresolved. CDR3 size: 14 residues. V shed 1 base and J shed 4 bases, with 8 bases lying between them. The germline CDR1 and CDR2 sequences are SGHAT and FQNNGV. The CDR3 region has the DNA TGTGCCAGCAGCTTAGTTTCGGGTTACAATGAGCAGTTCTTC. Encoded protein: CASSLVSGYNEQFF.

This clone was detected only once. This chain uses TRBV27 with TRBJ1-2; D is unresolved. From germline, CDR1 is MNHEY and CDR2 SMNVEV (reference sequence). V was pared by 5 bases and J by 8 bases, with 18 bases between. This CDR3 has 14 residues. CDR3 sequence reads: CASSPQLEGRGYTF. The CDR3 nucleotides read TGTGCCAGCAGTCCTCAACTCGAGGGAAGGGGCTACACCTTC.

The chain joins TRBV6-1 to TRBJ1-1; TRBD1 is a possible D gene (5 bases). CDR1 and CDR2 (germline): MNHNS, SASEGT. This CDR3 region has 11 residues. With 7 bases removed from V and 10 bases from J, the gap between germline ends came to 13 bases. The CDR3 bases are TGTGCCAGCAAATTGGGGCAATCAGCTTTCTTT. Translation gives CASKLGQSAFF.

This chain joins TRBV7-9 and TRBJ1-5, with 7 bases identical to TRBD1. The germline V gene encodes CDR1 SEHNR and CDR2 FQNEAQ (reference sequence). The V gene end was trimmed by 2 bases and the J gene end by 0 bases; junction bases not matched to a gene: 4. The CDR3 loop spans 16 amino acids. CDR3 in amino acids: CASSLRTGDSNQPQHF. CDR3 DNA sequence: TGTGCCAGCAGCTTAAGGACAGGTGATAGCAATCAGCCCCAGCATTTT.

CDR3 DNA sequence: TGTGCCAGCAGTTTCCGGACAGGGTCTGGAGGCTACACCTTC. It specifies CASSFRTGSGGYTF. The chain couples TRBV6-5 to TRBJ1-2, with TRBD1 matching 8 bases. Trimming took 4 bases from V and 8 from J; bases not matched to a gene: 9. Germline CDR1 reads MNHEY; CDR2 reads SVGAGI. The CDR3 covers 14 residues.

The chain combines TRBV7-6 with TRBJ2-3; 14 bases are a match to TRBD2. Germline V gives CDR1 SGHVS, CDR2 FNYEAQ. The CDR3 is 17 residues long. Trimming at V came to 0 bases and at J to 5 bases, leaving 4 bases not matched to a gene. CDR3 DNA sequence: TGTGCCAGCAGCTTAGCTGGGACTAGCGGGAGAAGAGATACGCAGTATTTT. It specifies CASSLAGTSGRRDTQYF.

In its sample, this clone was seen a few times. This chain joins TRBV5-4 and TRBJ2-7, with TRBD1 matching 10 bases. CDR3 length equals 11 residues. Trimming cost V 4 bases and J 11 bases; bases outside gene matches: 3. Germline loops: CDR1 SGHNT, CDR2 YYREEE (reference sequence). CDR3 sequence: CASSLGQGEYF. The CDR3 DNA reads as TGTGCCAGCAGCCTAGGACAGGGGGAGTACTTC.

The rearrangement joins TRBV10-3 to TRBJ2-2; a weak D match, TRBD2 (5 bases). V dropped 10 bases and J dropped 7 bases, with 16 bases sitting between them. This CDR3 has 13 residues. Germline CDR1 is ENHRY and CDR2 is SYGVKD. The CDR3 loop is CASLGMGSGELFF. The CDR3 coding sequence is TGTGCCAGCCTCGGGATGGGCAGCGGGGAGCTGTTTTTT.

This clone was seen a few times. An end of the junction differs from the germline gene, which may be a read error. The gene calls are TRBV5-4 and TRBJ2-6; perhaps TRBD2 as D (6 bases). Per the germline V gene, CDR1 is SGHNT and CDR2 is YYREEE (reference sequence). The CDR3 consists of 17 residues. The CDR3 is CASSLTSSNSGANGLTF. CDR3 in DNA: TGTGCCAGCAGCTTGACTAGCAGCAACTCTGGGGCCAACGGCCTGACTTTC.

This clone has just a few counts. The chain uses TRBV19 and TRBJ1-5; D ambiguous. The CDR3 is 13 amino acids. Looked up from germline, CDR1 is LNHDA and CDR2 is SQIVND (reference sequence). V lost 5 bases and J lost 5, with 10 bases in between. The CDR3 spells CASSLPGYQPQHF. As DNA, the CDR3 is TGTGCCAGTAGTCTTCCGGGATATCAGCCCCAGCATTTT.

This clone has a handful of counts. The chain uses TRBV7-2 and TRBJ2-5; a possible D gene is TRBD2 (6 bases). The germline V gene encodes CDR1 SGHTA and CDR2 FQGNSA. Trimming removed 4 bases at V and 4 bases at J, with 16 bases between. CDR3 length equals 15 residues. CDR3 loop: CASSWGGESGETQYF. In DNA form, the CDR3 reads TGTGCCAGCAGCTGGGGCGGGGAGTCCGGAGAGACCCAGTACTTC.

This clone was observed once. V usage is TRBV4-3 and J usage is TRBJ2-6; D may be TRBD2 (5 bases). Germline V lookup: CDR1 LGHNA, CDR2 YSLEER. The length of the CDR3 is 17 residues. The ends were cut back, 4 bases at V and 3 bases at J, with 16 bases in the middle. The CDR3 spells CASSRTQHGDGANVLTF. The CDR3 DNA is TGCGCCAGCAGCCGCACCCAACACGGGGATGGGGCCAACGTCCTGACTTTC.

The gene calls are TRBV4-1 and TRBJ2-5, with D possibly being TRBD2 (5 bases). Germline CDR1 and CDR2: MGHRA and YSYEKL. V dropped 2 bases and J dropped 6 bases, with 10 bases sitting between them. The CDR3 extends over 13 amino acids. The CDR3 region is CASSQRSGQTQYF. CDR3 sequence (DNA): TGCGCCAGCAGCCAAAGGAGCGGCCAGACCCAGTACTTC.

The rearrangement uses TRBV21-1 and TRBJ2-4; TRBD1 is taken as the D call from the table, unchecked against the DNA. TRBV21-1 is classified as a pseudogene. The CDR3 is made up of 14 amino acids. Written as DNA, the CDR3 is TGTGCCAGCAGCAAACCCCCAGGGGGGTCCATTCAGTACTTC. Translation: CASSKPPGGSIQYF.

This clone was observed a few times. The chain combines TRBV30 with TRBJ2-1; D possibly corresponds to TRBD1 (8 bases). Per the germline V gene, CDR1 is GTSNPN and CDR2 is SVGIG (reference sequence). V gave up 8 bases and J gave up 9 bases, with 17 bases separating them. This CDR3 comprises 12 residues. The CDR3 DNA is TGTGCCAAAGACAGGGGAGGGACTGAGCAGTTCTTC. This sequence encodes CAKDRGGTEQFF.

This sequence joins TRBV28 and TRBJ2-5; 9 nucleotides agree with TRBD1. The J segment lost 1 base and the V segment lost 5 bases, leaving 5 bases of the junction unmatched. The V gene's germline CDR1 is MDHEN and CDR2 SYDVKM. The CDR3 is 15 amino acids. In DNA, the CDR3 is TGTGCCAGCAGTCCCCTGGGACAGGGCCAAGAGACCCAGTACTTC. This sequence encodes CASSPLGQGQETQYF.

This clone was observed a few times. The CDR3: CSVSDREAGEQFF. DNA of the CDR3: TGCAGCGTTAGCGACAGGGAAGCGGGAGAACAGTTCTTC. The chain has TRBV29-1 and TRBJ2-1; maybe TRBD2 (8 bases). Trimming pared 5 bases from V and 13 bases from J, leaving 21 bases between. The CDR3 totals 13 residues. CDR1 is SQVTM and CDR2 is ANQGSEA in the germline V gene.

V and J are TRBV19 and TRBJ2-3, with 8 nucleotides matching TRBD2. The CDR3 sequence is 15 residues long. The junction had 7 bases not matched to a gene; V was cut back by 4 bases and J by 4 bases. Per the germline V gene, CDR1 is LNHDA and CDR2 is SQIVND (reference sequence). CDR3 sequence: CASSTVAGRADTQYF. The DNA for the CDR3 is TGTGCCAGTAGTACAGTAGCGGGAAGGGCAGATACGCAGTATTTT.

This sequence joins TRBV11-2 and TRBJ1-6; D ambiguous. Germline-derived CDR1 and CDR2 are SGHAT and FQNNGV. Trimming left V 1 base short and J 5 bases short, with 9 bases between. The CDR3 totals 15 residues. Here the CDR3 DNA reads TGTGCCAGCAGCTTAGGGTACAGCCATAATTCACCCCTCCACTTT. It is translated as CASSLGYSHNSPLHF. The full variable domain, in which reference TRBV11-2 and TRBJ1-6 provide the parts outside the CDR3, is EAGVAQSPRYKIIEKRQSVAFWCNPISGHATLYWYQQILGQGPKLLIQFQNNGVVDDSQLPKDRFSAERLKGVDSTLKIQPAKLEDSAVYLCASSLGYSHNSPLHFGNGTRLTVT.

The V and J genes are TRBV2 and TRBJ2-1; 7 bases agree with TRBD2. The germline V gene encodes CDR1 SNHLY and CDR2 FYNNEI. This CDR3 has 16 residues. With V trimmed by 5 bases and J by 0 bases, 7 bases remained unmatched. CDR3 in amino acids: CASSLTSSSSYNEQFF. DNA for the CDR3: TGTGCCAGCAGTCTGACTAGCTCCAGCTCCTACAATGAGCAGTTCTTC.

This clone occurred once. The chain uses TRBV28 and TRBJ1-3; D unclear. Germline loops: CDR1 MDHEN, CDR2 SYDVKM. CDR3 length: 14 amino acids. With 7 bases removed from V and 4 bases from J, the gap between germline ends came to 14 bases. The CDR3 bases are TGTGCCAGCAACGTCGGAGGGCCCGGAAACACCATATATTTT. Its protein product is CASNVGGPGNTIYF.

In the case of this clone: The sample has other DNA sequences that encode this CDR3 too. As DNA, the CDR3 is TGTGCCAGCAGTGAAGGGGGCGCTTTTGAGCAGTACTTC. It codes for CASSEGGAFEQYF. The J gene is TRBJ2-7, the V gene TRBV6-1; tentatively, D is TRBD1 (5 bases). Looked up from germline, CDR1 is MNHNS and CDR2 is SASEGT. V dropped 1 base and J dropped 7 bases, with 11 bases sitting between them. The CDR3 consists of 13 residues.

The chain uses TRBV28 and TRBJ2-4; weak D call: TRBD2 (6 bases). The CDR3 is 14 residues long. V lost 9 bases and J 2 bases, leaving 14 bases between the germline ends. CDR1 and CDR2 (germline): MDHEN, SYDVKM. The CDR3 region is CASLGRDSKNIQYF. The DNA of the CDR3 is TGTGCCAGTCTTGGAAGGGACTCCAAAAACATTCAGTACTTC. The variable domain in full, with the rest retrieved from reference TRBV28 and TRBJ2-4, is DVKVTQSSRYLVKRTGEKVFLECVQDMDHENMFWYRQDPGLGLRLIYFSYDVKMKEKGDIPEGYSVSREKKERFSLILESASTNQTSMYLCASLGRDSKNIQYFGAGTRLSVL.

The V gene is TRBV4-2, the J gene TRBJ1-2; possibly TRBD1 for D (5 bases). Trimming pared 0 bases from V and 4 bases from J, leaving 15 bases between. The CDR3 runs to 16 residues. Germline V gene sequence: CDR1 LGHNA, CDR2 YNFKEQ. The CDR3 sequence: CASSQEEGPIPYGYTF. The CDR3 DNA follows: TGTGCCAGCAGCCAAGAGGAGGGGCCTATTCCCTATGGCTACACCTTC.

The chain couples TRBV29-1 to TRBJ2-3, with TRBD2 matching over 9 bases. CDR3 length equals 12 residues. Germline V CDR1 and CDR2: SQVTM, ANQGSEA. V was clipped by 6 bases and J by 4 bases; unmatched bases: 2. CDR3 nucleotides: TGCAGCGTAGAGCGGGAGGCAGATACGCAGTATTTT. It codes for CSVEREADTQYF.

Here the CDR3 reads CASSFPLAGGLYNEQFF. The CDR3 DNA reads TGTGCCAGCAGTTTCCCCTTAGCGGGAGGGCTATACAATGAGCAGTTCTTC. The chain recombines TRBV28 with TRBJ2-1; TRBD2 agrees at 11 bases. Germline lookup yields CDR1 MDHEN and CDR2 SYDVKM. V was pared by 3 bases and J by 4 bases, with 8 bases of the junction left unmatched. This CDR3 region has 17 residues.

V is TRBV18 and J is TRBJ2-2; D may be TRBD1 (6 bases). The length of the CDR3 is 16 residues. Trimming stripped 0 bases from V and 1 base from J, with 9 bases between. The germline CDR1 and CDR2 sequences are KGHSH and LQKENI. This chain's CDR3 is CASSPPEQGNTGELFF. DNA of the CDR3: TGTGCCAGCTCACCACCGGAACAGGGGAACACCGGGGAGCTGTTTTTT.

This chain connects TRBV4-2 to TRBJ1-5, with 8 bases fitting TRBD1. V shed 1 base, J shed 5 bases, and the junction held 7 bases outside the gene matches. The CDR3 length is 16 residues. In germline, CDR1 is LGHNA, CDR2 YNFKEQ. The DNA for the CDR3 is TGTGCCAGCAGCCAAGCGGCCGGACAGGGATATCAGCCCCAGCATTTT. As protein: CASSQAAGQGYQPQHF.

In DNA form, the CDR3 reads TGTGCCATCCCGGGGGGGGGCGTAATGAATGGTTATGACTACGAGCAGTACTTC. It is translated as CAIPGGGVMNGYDYEQYF. V is TRBV21-1 and J is TRBJ2-7; the table's D call TRBD2 went unverified against the DNA. TRBV21-1 is described as a pseudogene. The CDR3 length is 18 residues.

The chain carries TRBV7-8 and TRBJ2-5; maybe TRBD1 (6 bases). This CDR3 contains 14 residues. V gave up 2 bases and J gave up 0 bases, with 7 bases separating them. Germline CDR1 SGHVS, CDR2 FQNEAQ. The CDR3 coding sequence is TGTGCCAGCAGCTTAAACAGGGACCAAGAGACCCAGTACTTC. This gives the protein CASSLNRDQETQYF.

The CDR3 DNA sequence: TGTGCCAGCAGCTTAGGCCTAGCGGGAGGATGGTACGAGCAGTACTTC. This gives the protein CASSLGLAGGWYEQYF. This rearrangement joins TRBV7-9 to TRBJ2-7; 11 bases map to TRBD2. V gave up 1 base and J gave up 4 bases; unmatched junction bases: 6. The CDR3 spans 16 residues. Germline V gene lookup returns CDR1 SEHNR and CDR2 FQNEAQ (reference sequence). The variable domain in full, completed from reference TRBV7-9 and TRBJ2-7, reads DTGVSQNPRHKITKRGQNVTFRCDPISEHNRLYWYRQTLGQGPEFLTYFQNEAQLEKSRLLSDRFSAERPKGSFSTLEIQRTEQGDSAMYLCASSLGLAGGWYEQYFGPGTRLTVT.